At least ten counts were recorded for the clone carrying this T cell receptor beta chain. Antigen: not known. MiXCR was run by TCRdb on the reads, yielding one entry per CDR3 protein. The profile shows over 200,000 distinct CDR3 sequences, approximately 13% of them singletons. The sample comes from a study of T cell repertoires in cytomegalovirus infection. Study overall: Through public TCR beta signatures, both CMV infection and matching HLA type were indicated.

Study-level points and caveats: Of the TCR beta families, the public ones yielded a cumulative frequency that identified carriers of CMV plus the relevant HLA. The ex vivo response showed dominance by HLA-C-restricted CMV-specific TCR beta clonotypes.

Trimming took 5 bases from V and 5 from J, leaving 20 bases between them. Looked up from germline, CDR1 is SGHTA and CDR2 is FQGNSA. The length of the CDR3 is 16 residues. The sequence was collected from a human donor in good health (CMV status not recorded). Some clones in this sample may be carry-over from other donors' samples. The chain uses TRBV7-2 and TRBJ2-3; TRBD1 or TRBD2 may be the D gene (5 bases each). The source material was PBMCs. For the CDR3, the DNA is TGTGCCAGCAGCGTCGGAGGTGGGGGTAGTGTAGATACGCAGTATTTT. Its translation is CASSVGGGGSVDTQYF.